This T cell receptor beta chain was profiled in a study of T cells after yellow fever vaccination. For the study at large: Low-cell-number fractions were prepared with SMART-Seq v4 Ultra Low Input.

TCRdb used MiXCR to reprocess the 5' RACE reads, holding one entry per CDR3 protein. The sample yields about 310,000 distinct CDR3 sequences, less than 4.5% seen once. This clonotype was seen many times. CDR3 size: 15 residues. The junction had 9 bases not matched to a gene; V was cut back by 5 bases and J by 5 bases. Germline assignment: CDR1 SGHTA and CDR2 FQGNSA. The V call is TRBV7-2, the J call TRBJ2-3; TRBD1 matches at 8 bases. The TCR originated in a man between 18 and 35 years old who received the YFV17D yellow fever vaccine. The sequences come from PBMCs, collected on the day of the yellow fever booster vaccination. The CDR3 region is CASSSTGGRGDTQYF. The CDR3 region has the DNA TGTGCCAGCAGCAGTACAGGGGGGCGGGGAGATACGCAGTATTTT.